These 20 T cell receptor beta chains originate from one sample sequenced in a study of blood T cells in healthy people across ages. Primed by a sample-barcoded 5' primer and a J-beta primer mix, a second PCR proceeded for roughly 7 to 12 cycles. TCRdb passed the 5' RACE reads through MiXCR, listing each CDR3 protein once. Of about 1,500,000 distinct CDR3 sequences detected, approximately 38% appear once; the ten largest clones hold less than 8%. Sequencing used blood. The receptor set was obtained from a woman under 30 in good health.

This clonotype occurred many times. The J gene is TRBJ2-1, the V gene TRBV29-1; D is unresolved. Trimming cost V 7 bases and J 10 bases, with 14 bases left between them. The CDR3 is 11 residues long. Germline values: CDR1 SQVTM, CDR2 ANQGSEA. CDR3 nucleotide sequence: TGCAGCGGTGCTACAGCGCCGGAGCAGTTCTTC. Protein: CSGATAPEQFF.

This clonotype was counted between two and nine times. The J gene is TRBJ2-1, the V gene TRBV7-8; D call uncertain. The closer fit of TRBJ2-7 to the DNA end suggests the J call may be wrong. The CDR3 is made up of 15 amino acids. Germline V gene lookup returns CDR1 SGHVS and CDR2 FQNEAQ. The CDR3 DNA reads as TGTGCCAGCAGCTTAGAACCGGGTGGGTTAGGCGAGCAGTACTTC. This gives the protein CASSLEPGGLGEQYF.

This sequence joins TRBV7-8 and TRBJ2-3, with D perhaps TRBD2 (6 bases). This CDR3 is 17 amino acids long. The V gene's germline CDR1 is SGHVS and CDR2 FQNEAQ. V gave up 4 bases and J gave up 2 bases, with 19 bases separating them. DNA for the CDR3: TGTGCCAGCAGCTCGAGAAGTGGGACTGGGAACACAGATACGCAGTATTTT. Residues: CASSSRSGTGNTDTQYF. Using reference TRBV7-8 and TRBJ2-3 for the parts outside the CDR3, the full variable domain is GAGVSQSPRYKVAKRGQDVALRCDPISGHVSLFWYQQALGQGPEFLTYFQNEAQLDKSGLPSDRFFAERPEGSVSTLKIQRTQQEDSAVYLCASSSRSGTGNTDTQYFGPGTRLTVL.

The chain joins TRBV28 to TRBJ1-1; possible D gene TRBD1, 5 bases. CDR3 length equals 14 residues. Germline CDR1 MDHEN, CDR2 SYDVKM. The V end was cut by 4 bases, the J end by 0 bases, with 9 bases between. CDR3 residues: CASSSGHMNTEAFF. The CDR3 nucleotides are TGTGCCAGCAGTTCGGGGCACATGAACACTGAAGCTTTCTTT.

This clonotype was observed a few times. This CDR3 is CASSFDLRNTEAFF. As DNA, the CDR3 is TGTGCCAGCAGTTTCGACCTGCGGAACACTGAAGCTTTCTTT. This chain joins TRBV12-3 or TRBV12-4 and TRBJ1-1; D is unresolved. The CDR3 is made up of 14 amino acids. Trimming left V 3 bases short and J 1 base short, with 9 bases between.

This chain links TRBV7-2 with TRBJ2-4, with a tentative D call TRBD2 (7 bases). The length of the CDR3 is 17 residues. Trimming cost V 5 bases and J 1 base, with 18 bases left between them. Germline V gene lookup returns CDR1 SGHTA and CDR2 FQGNSA. CDR3 DNA sequence: TGTGCCAGCAGCCCGTTACAGGGAGGGGACGCCAAAAACATTCAGTACTTC. This translates into CASSPLQGGDAKNIQYF. The whole variable domain, filled in from reference TRBV7-2 and TRBJ2-4, reads GAGVSQSPSNKVTEKGKDVELRCDPISGHTALYWYRQSLGQGLEFLIYFQGNSAPDKSGLPSDRFSAERTGGSVSTLTIQRTQQEDSAVYLCASSPLQGGDAKNIQYFGAGTRLSVL.

V is TRBV19 and J is TRBJ1-1; TRBD1 matches 9 bases. V shed 9 bases and J 1 base; nucleotides not matched to a gene: 6. This CDR3 comprises 14 residues. The germline CDR1 and CDR2 sequences are LNHDA and SQIVND (reference sequence). CDR3 sequence reads: CASRDRERNTEAFF. In nucleotides, the CDR3 is TGTGCCAGCCGGGACAGGGAGCGGAACACTGAAGCTTTCTTT.

The chain combines TRBV4-1 with TRBJ2-7, with 13 bases identical to TRBD2. The CDR3 length is 15 residues. J was trimmed by 6 bases and V by 0 bases; bases with no gene match: 2. CDR1 and CDR2 (germline): MGHRA, YSYEKL. CDR3 nucleotides: TGCGCCAGCAGCCAAGATGGACTAGCGGGGGCCGAGCAGTACTTC. It yields the protein CASSQDGLAGAEQYF.

This clonotype was counted between two and nine times. The rearrangement joins TRBV5-1 to TRBJ2-1; D is perhaps TRBD2 (5 bases). The germline CDR1 and CDR2 sequences are SGHRS and YFSETQ. The CDR3 length is 14 residues. Deletions cut 5 bases from V and 2 bases from J, with 11 bases between. The CDR3, as DNA: TGCGCCAGCAGGGAGGAGAACCCCTACAATGAGCAGTTCTTC. It translates to CASREENPYNEQFF.

The gene calls are TRBV11-3 and TRBJ2-1; TRBD2 agrees at 7 bases. V trimming: 5 bases; J trimming: 7 bases; junction bases outside the gene matches: 14. Germline V lookup: CDR1 SGHNT, CDR2 YENEEA. The CDR3 covers 16 residues. The chain's CDR3 is CASSAWTSGGENEQFF. CDR3 bases: TGTGCCAGCAGCGCCTGGACTAGTGGGGGTGAGAATGAGCAGTTCTTC.

This clonotype was detected only a few times. The V call is TRBV7-2, the J call TRBJ2-7, with D possibly TRBD1 on 6 matching bases. CDR1 SGHTA and CDR2 FQGNSA come from the germline V gene. This CDR3 is 14 amino acids long. V was pared by 7 bases and J by 3 bases, with 16 bases between. CDR3 protein: CASTDIGGNYEQYF. The CDR3 coding sequence is TGTGCCAGCACCGACATAGGGGGAAACTACGAGCAGTACTTC.

The chain employs TRBV12-3 or TRBV12-4 and TRBJ1-5; TRBD1 aligns across 7 bases. Germline trimming cut 3 bases from V and 11 bases from J; bases unmatched to any gene: 7. This CDR3 is 13 amino acids long. In DNA, the CDR3 is TGTGCCAGCAGTTTCTCCCCGCAGGGGGCCCAGCATTTT. Translated: CASSFSPQGAQHF.

This clonotype appeared a few times. The V gene is TRBV28, the J gene TRBJ1-6, with D perhaps TRBD1 (6 bases). Trimming pared 5 bases from V and 8 bases from J, leaving 16 bases between. CDR1 MDHEN and CDR2 SYDVKM come from the germline V gene. The CDR3 loop spans 15 amino acids. DNA for the CDR3: TGTGCCAGCAGTCTGAGAACAGGGAAGGATTCACCCCTCCACTTT. Translated: CASSLRTGKDSPLHF.

A few counts support this clonotype. This chain links TRBV29-1 with TRBJ2-3, with TRBD1 matching over 8 bases. The CDR3 contains 16 residues. Germline CDR1 and CDR2: SQVTM and ANQGSEA. V shed 4 bases, J shed 3 bases, and the junction held 12 bases outside the gene matches. This chain's CDR3 is CSVGGLRGQVTDTQYF. The CDR3 DNA sequence: TGCAGCGTTGGGGGACTGAGGGGACAGGTAACAGATACGCAGTATTTT.

This clonotype has just a few counts. J is TRBJ2-1 and V is TRBV6-1; no clear D gene. Germline loops: CDR1 MNHNS, CDR2 SASEGT. There are 14 residues in the CDR3. V was trimmed by 1 base and J by 8 bases, leaving 12 bases between them. The CDR3 protein is CASSEGNSFDEQFF. The DNA for the CDR3 is TGTGCCAGCAGTGAAGGTAATAGCTTCGATGAGCAGTTCTTC.

Comment on this clonotype: A clone one base away is much larger, so this may be a read error. The chain uses TRBV20-1 and TRBJ2-7; the D call may be TRBD1 or TRBD2 (5 bases each). From germline, CDR1 is DFQATT and CDR2 SNEGSKA (reference sequence). The CDR3 runs 13 residues. V was shortened by 7 bases and J by 2 bases, with 15 bases between the two germline ends. This CDR3 reads CSVRDAVTYEQYF. The CDR3 bases are TGCAGTGTTAGGGACGCTGTTACCTACGAGCAGTACTTC.

The rearrangement links TRBV7-2 to TRBJ2-1; 9 nucleotides match TRBD2. Germline-derived CDR1 and CDR2 are SGHTA and FQGNSA. Unmatched junction bases numbered 5, after V lost 0 bases and J lost 8 bases. This CDR3 is 15 amino acids long. CDR3 sequence: CASSLASAGGYEQFF. The CDR3, as DNA: TGTGCCAGCAGCTTAGCGTCCGCGGGAGGGTATGAGCAGTTCTTC. Looking up the rest from reference TRBV7-2 and TRBJ2-1 gives the full variable domain: GAGVSQSPSNKVTEKGKDVELRCDPISGHTALYWYRQSLGQGLEFLIYFQGNSAPDKSGLPSDRFSAERTGGSVSTLTIQRTQQEDSAVYLCASSLASAGGYEQFFGPGTRLTVL.

The chain couples TRBV6-4 to TRBJ2-7, with 7 bases aligning to TRBD2. Germline trimming cut 9 bases from V and 4 bases from J; bases unmatched to any gene: 9. The germline V gene encodes CDR1 MRHNA and CDR2 SNTAGT. CDR3 length: 13 amino acids. The CDR3, as DNA: TGTGCCAGACTAGCGCCCCCTGATTACGAGCAGTACTTC. Its translation is CARLAPPDYEQYF.

The chain uses TRBV11-3 and TRBJ2-1; TRBD2 aligns across 9 bases. The CDR3 has 17 amino acids. Germline CDR1 and CDR2: SGHNT and YENEEA. The trim removed 1 base at V and 0 bases at J, leaving 4 bases unmatched. The CDR3 loop is CASSLGISGSSYNEQFF. The CDR3 region has the DNA TGTGCCAGCAGCTTAGGGATTAGCGGGAGCTCCTACAATGAGCAGTTCTTC.

The chain has TRBV9 and TRBJ2-5, with D possibly being TRBD2 (7 bases). CDR1 is SGDLS, CDR2 YYNGEE, per germline. The CDR3 has 15 residues. V lost 4 bases and J lost 5, with 18 bases in between. CDR3: CASSQLRGGVETQYF. The DNA of the CDR3 is TGTGCCAGCAGCCAACTGAGGGGGGGCGTGGAGACCCAGTACTTC.